This T cell receptor beta chain was documented in a study of blood T cell repertoires in COVID-19. Produced via immunoSEQ multiplex PCR; TCRdb's table is partial and in-frame only. The sample lists roughly 92,000 clones, 90% occurring once. V dropped 3 bases and J dropped 4 bases, with 12 bases sitting between them. The germline CDR1 and CDR2 sequences are MGHRA and YSYEKL. The CDR3 is 14 amino acids. The sequenced sample was peripheral blood. The receptor's source is a woman older than 75 with active or convalescent COVID-19. The gene calls are TRBV4-1 and TRBJ2-5; possibly TRBD1 for D (6 bases). For the CDR3, the DNA is TGCGCCAGCAGCCAGGAGGACAGCTTAGAGACCCAGTACTTC. Its protein product is CASSQEDSLETQYF.